This passage covers 18 T cell receptor beta chains from one sample sequenced in a study of blood T cell repertoires in COVID-19. Generated by immunoSEQ multiplex PCR, the TCRdb table keeps only in-frame clones and is missing some. In the table there are about 89,000 clones, approximately 82% of which are singletons. Material for sequencing was peripheral blood. Receptors were obtained from a man aged 65 to 85 with acute or convalescent COVID-19.

The chain combines TRBV5-4 with TRBJ1-2; a weak D match, TRBD1 (6 bases). V shed 4 bases and J shed 7 bases, with 14 bases lying between them. Per the germline V gene, CDR1 is SGHNT and CDR2 is YYREEE (reference sequence). The CDR3 is 13 residues long. The CDR3 DNA reads as TGTGCCAGCAGCCTCAGGGGATCGGGTGGCTACACCTTC. Translation: CASSLRGSGGYTF.

The V gene is TRBV3-1 (or the pseudogene TRBV3-2), the J gene TRBJ2-1, with D possibly TRBD2 on 5 matching bases. Trimming left V 7 bases short and J 9 bases short, with 16 bases between. This CDR3 contains 13 residues. Germline V lookup: CDR1 LGHDT, CDR2 YNNKEL (reference sequence). CDR3 sequence: CASNNGGGAEQFF. The DNA for the CDR3 is TGTGCCAGCAATAATGGAGGAGGCGCTGAGCAGTTCTTC.

This clone showed up just once. The J gene is TRBJ2-1, the V gene TRBV5-6; 11 positions match TRBD2. The CDR3 runs to 14 residues. Germline CDR1 and CDR2: SGHDT and YYEEEE. J was trimmed by 4 bases and V by 4 bases; bases with no gene match: 1. Here the CDR3 reads CASSRLAGYNEQFF. The CDR3 DNA follows: TGTGCCAGCAGCCGACTAGCGGGGTACAATGAGCAGTTCTTC.

This sequence joins TRBV15 and TRBJ2-1; D is ambiguous. This CDR3 has 17 amino acids. CDR1 and CDR2 from the germline V gene are LNHNV and YYDKDF (reference sequence). V was cut by 0 bases and J by 4 bases, with 16 bases left in between. CDR3 DNA: TGTGCCACCAGCAGAGATCTAAACCTTGGTATATACAATGAGCAGTTCTTC. Translated, it gives CATSRDLNLGIYNEQFF.

This sequence joins TRBV5-1 and TRBJ2-2, with D possibly TRBD2 on 5 matching bases. CDR3 length: 14 residues. Trimming removed 2 bases from V and 7 bases from J, with 12 bases in between. Germline CDR1 and CDR2: SGHRS and YFSETQ. CDR3 amino acids: CASSLGRGNGELFF. Written as DNA, the CDR3 is TGCGCCAGCAGCTTAGGGCGAGGGAACGGGGAGCTGTTTTTT.

In DNA, the CDR3 is TGTGCCAGCTCACAGTCCGAGAGGGCCTCCTACAATGAGCAGTTCTTC. It is translated as CASSQSERASYNEQFF. The chain has TRBV18 and TRBJ2-1; D is perhaps TRBD2 (5 bases). This CDR3 has 16 residues. The V gene's germline CDR1 is KGHSH and CDR2 LQKENI. V dropped 4 bases and J dropped 0 bases, with 13 bases sitting between them.

V and J are TRBV11-3 and TRBJ2-1; D remains unclear. The CDR3 covers 13 residues. Germline lookup yields CDR1 SGHNT and CDR2 YENEEA. The germline V and J ends were trimmed by 1 base and 9 bases, with 10 bases remaining between them. CDR3 nucleotides: TGTGCCAGCAGCTTAGGTTCTGGCCCTGAGCAGTTCTTC. Translation: CASSLGSGPEQFF.

J is TRBJ2-1 and V is TRBV7-6; 8 positions match TRBD1. The CDR3 is 18 amino acids. The germline V gene encodes CDR1 SGHVS and CDR2 FNYEAQ. J gave up 6 bases and V 5 bases, and 18 bases lay outside the gene matches. CDR3 region: CASSTELPDRVFRNEQFF. The CDR3 nucleotides are TGTGCCAGCAGCACCGAACTCCCGGACAGGGTATTTCGCAATGAGCAGTTCTTC.

This clone was recorded at least ten times. This chain links TRBV20-1 with TRBJ2-1; 7 bases map to TRBD2. V shed 3 bases, J shed 3 bases, and the junction held 5 bases outside the gene matches. The CDR3 has 14 residues. Germline CDR1 reads DFQATT; CDR2 reads SNEGSKA (reference sequence). The CDR3 DNA is TGCAGTGCTAGTCGGGGGGTTTTCTACAATGAGCAGTTCTTC. Amino acids: CSASRGVFYNEQFF.

The chain uses TRBV3-1 (or the pseudogene TRBV3-2) and TRBJ2-3; D is perhaps TRBD1 (6 bases). The length of the CDR3 is 17 residues. CDR1 LGHDT and CDR2 YNNKEL come from the germline V gene (reference sequence). Trimming shortened V by 1 base and J by 2 bases, and 16 bases separated the two germline ends. As DNA, the CDR3 is TGTGCCAGCAGCCAAGTCACGCTCAGGGGCCTCACAGATACGCAGTATTTT. The encoded protein is CASSQVTLRGLTDTQYF.

The chain joins TRBV12-3 or TRBV12-4 to TRBJ2-3; no reliable D call. V was trimmed by 3 bases and J by 7 bases, leaving 11 bases between them. The CDR3 has 13 amino acids. The CDR3 is CASSFGASYTQYF. CDR3 nucleotide sequence: TGTGCCAGCAGTTTCGGTGCATCCTATACGCAGTATTTT.

This clone was observed a handful of times. V and J are TRBV27 and TRBJ1-6; 9 positions match TRBD1. In germline, CDR1 is MNHEY, CDR2 SMNVEV (reference sequence). The CDR3 runs to 14 residues. V lost 0 bases, J lost 11 bases, and 2 bases stayed unmatched. CDR3 bases: TGTGCCAGCAGTTTATCGGGACAGGGCACACCCCTCCACTTT. It specifies CASSLSGQGTPLHF.

V gene TRBV30 combines with J gene TRBJ1-6; the D is unclear. The CDR3 totals 16 residues. Germline values: CDR1 GTSNPN, CDR2 SVGIG (reference sequence). Trimming took off 4 bases at V and 5 bases at J, with 18 bases between the two ends. The CDR3 loop reads CAWTSPGGYNNSPLHF. The CDR3 nucleotides read TGTGCCTGGACGAGTCCGGGAGGGTATAATAATTCACCCCTCCACTTT.

The chain couples TRBV11-1 to TRBJ1-4; no reliable D call. V shed 3 bases and J shed 5 bases, with 4 bases lying between them. The CDR3 covers 12 residues. Germline lookup yields CDR1 SGHAT and CDR2 FQDESV (reference sequence). The CDR3: CASSFTNEKLFF. The CDR3 DNA follows: TGTGCCAGCAGCTTCACAAATGAAAAACTGTTTTTT.

This clone was observed a few times. This chain links TRBV7-8 with TRBJ1-4; D call uncertain. The CDR3 spans 14 residues. V was cut by 6 bases and J by 2 bases, with 10 bases left in between. Germline V gene data show CDR1 as SGHVS and CDR2 as FQNEAQ. DNA of the CDR3: TGTGCCAGCAGGCCCGGGAGGACTAATGAAAAACTGTTTTTT. This codes for CASRPGRTNEKLFF.

The chain links TRBV3-1 (or the pseudogene TRBV3-2) to TRBJ1-2; D is unclear. The CDR3 loop spans 14 amino acids. V lost 1 base and J 6 bases, leaving 12 bases between the germline ends. Per germline, CDR1 LGHDT and CDR2 YNNKEL (reference sequence). CDR3 amino acids: CASSQAPFRDGYTF. The CDR3 nucleotides are TGTGCCAGCAGCCAAGCCCCATTTCGGGATGGCTACACCTTC.

The V gene is TRBV7-2, the J gene TRBJ2-2, with D possibly matching TRBD1 (6 bases). Germline V gives CDR1 SGHTA, CDR2 FQGNSA. This CDR3 has 16 residues. The V gene lost 4 bases and the J gene lost 5 bases, with 17 bases spanning the gap. The CDR3 reads CASSWNRVRVTGELFF. CDR3 sequence (DNA): TGTGCCAGCAGCTGGAACAGGGTTCGTGTGACCGGGGAGCTGTTTTTT.

This clone was observed once. This sample includes further DNA sequences coding for the same CDR3. The chain carries TRBV18 and TRBJ1-2; tentative D call: TRBD1 (5 bases). Trimming took 3 bases from V and 1 from J, leaving 9 bases between them. CDR3 length: 14 amino acids. Germline CDR1 and CDR2: KGHSH and LQKENI. This CDR3 is CASSPPTVNYGYTF. For the CDR3, the DNA is TGTGCCAGCTCACCCCCGACAGTTAACTATGGCTACACCTTC. Combining the CDR3 with reference TRBV18 and TRBJ1-2 gives the whole variable domain NAGVMQNPRHLVRRRGQEARLRCSPMKGHSHVYWYRQLPEEGLKFMVYLQKENIIDESGMPKERFSAEFPKEGPSILRIQQVVRGDSAAYFCASSPPTVNYGYTFGSGTRLTVV.